This TCR beta chain was captured in a study of blood T cell repertoires in COVID-19. Study in general: In each case, the material was cDNA or gDNA derived from T cells, B-cell-depleted T cells, or PBMCs.

The J segment lost 5 bases and the V segment lost 5 bases, leaving 8 bases of the junction unmatched. Looked up from germline, CDR1 is SGHTA and CDR2 is FQGNSA. The CDR3 contains 15 residues. In the original workflow: From reference gene primer amplification, estimates of nucleated cell counts were derived. Assay used: immunoSEQ multiplex PCR; TCRdb lists only in-frame clones, some missing. V and J calls and clone size are given by that table; D and trimming were obtained from the DNA. The sample holds just under 150,000 clones, roughly nine tenths seen once. What was sequenced was peripheral blood. The chain joins TRBV7-2 to TRBJ1-5, with 8 bases that match TRBD1. This clonotype originated in a human donor in a cohort sampled during active COVID-19. This CDR3 reads CASSQMAGGYQPQHF. The CDR3 coding sequence is TGTGCCAGCAGCCAAATGGCAGGGGGCTATCAGCCCCAGCATTTT.